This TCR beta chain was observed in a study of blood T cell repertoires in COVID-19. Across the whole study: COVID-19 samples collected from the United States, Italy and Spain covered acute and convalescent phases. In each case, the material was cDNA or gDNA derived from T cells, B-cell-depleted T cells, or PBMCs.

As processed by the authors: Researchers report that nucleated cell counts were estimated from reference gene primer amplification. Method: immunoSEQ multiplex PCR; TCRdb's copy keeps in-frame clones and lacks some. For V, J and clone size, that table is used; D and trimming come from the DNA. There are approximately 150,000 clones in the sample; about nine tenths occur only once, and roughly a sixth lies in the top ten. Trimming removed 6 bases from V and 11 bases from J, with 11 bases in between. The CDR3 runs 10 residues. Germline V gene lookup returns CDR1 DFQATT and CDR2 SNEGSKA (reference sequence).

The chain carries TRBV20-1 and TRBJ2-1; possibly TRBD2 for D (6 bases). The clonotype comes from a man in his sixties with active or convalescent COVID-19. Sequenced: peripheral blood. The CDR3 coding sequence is TGCAGTGCAGAGGGCGGGAAGCAGTTCTTC. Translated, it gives CSAEGGKQFF.